A selection of T cell receptor beta chains follows, all from one sample in a study of shared clonotypes between healthy human individuals. Generated by immunoSEQ multiplex PCR, the TCRdb table keeps only in-frame clones and is missing some. In the table there are a few million clones, around 94% of which are singletons. Sequenced material: naive CD4+ T cells sorted from blood. All receptors derive from a man between 18 and 35 years old in good health. Each CDR3 is given without its conserved first and last residue.

J: TRBJ1-5
V: TRBV19
CDR3: ASGSLGAQSLDQPQH

J: TRBJ1-4
V: TRBV9
CDR3: ASSVDAGGTNEKLF

J: TRBJ1-2
V: TRBV19
CDR3: ASYAVNYGYT

J: TRBJ1-6
V: TRBV7-9
CDR3: ATGGPDNSPLH

J: TRBJ2-7
V: TRBV7-7
CDR3: ASSPTGNPYEQY

J: TRBJ2-2
V: TRBV6-1
CDR3: ASSDYWRQGDGELF

J: TRBJ2-7
V: TRBV5-4
CDR3: ASSLDRGGTEQY

J: TRBJ1-6
V: TRBV2
CDR3: ASSSLGDSSPLH

J: TRBJ1-1
V: TRBV18
CDR3: ASSPGWQQKAF

J: TRBJ2-7
V: TRBV6-5
CDR3: ASSRTDRSSYEQY

J: TRBJ2-1
V: TRBV11-2
CDR3: ASSLEASPYNEQF

J: TRBJ2-1
V: TRBV6-5
CDR3: ASTRAGDYNEQF

J: TRBJ2-3
V: TRBV15
CDR3: ATSVSIDTQY

J: TRBJ2-2
V: TRBV5-1
CDR3: ASSLRSGTGELF

J: TRBJ1-2
V: TRBV5-8
CDR3: ASTRDTNYGYT

J: TRBJ2-7
V: TRBV7-2
CDR3: ASSSSGLDYEQY

J: TRBJ1-3
V: TRBV5-1
CDR3: ASSLGELGNTIY

J: TRBJ2-1
V: TRBV2
CDR3: ASRGDYEQF